Detailed here is one T cell receptor beta chain. Its antigen remains unidentified. There are no base qualities to consult, and no much larger clone falls within one base. The germline V gene yields ENHRY for CDR1 and SYGVKD for CDR2. The germline V end is reduced by 4 bases and the J end by 7 bases; junction bases left unmatched: 12. The CDR3 measures 16 amino acids from cysteine to phenylalanine. Kept here is only the CDR3 DNA, which spans 48 bases and is read in frame from base 1. TCR cDNA was synthesized by 5'RACE template switching, through which a universal primer site and unique molecular identifiers were introduced. Priming of cDNA synthesis was performed from both the TCR alpha and TCR beta constant segments. Libraries were amplified in two PCR steps, with sample barcodes and sequencing adapters added in the second step. Sequencing of the libraries was done on either Illumina HiSeq 2500 (2x100 bp) or NovaSeq (2x150 bp). Per the original workflow: Demultiplexing of reads and collapsing into UMI consensus sequences were performed with MIGEC, and V(D)J alignment was carried out with MiXCR. Using edgeR on replicate PBMC samples, clonotypes were called vaccine-responding if FDR was below 0.01 and the log2 fold change was above 5 up to day 15. Each bulk clonotype was labeled CD4 or CD8 based on which sequenced repertoire, CD4 or CD8, contained the clonotype at higher abundance. TCRdb passed the public sequencing reads through fastp at Q25 and MiXCR, retaining productive beta sequences. Entries are consolidated by CDR3 protein sequence, retaining the most common genes and DNA. TCRdb's processing, not the study's, gives the V and J calls here. The sample data list hundreds of thousands of distinct CDR3 sequences, and about 13% of these were observed just once. The ten most abundant clones make up around 15% of the sample.

The data were obtained in a study of T cells after yellow fever vaccination (dated by TCRdb to the late 2010s). Notes on the research overall: The SMART-Seq v4 Ultra Low Input RNA kit was used to prepare libraries from fractions with low cell numbers. To follow T-cell clones before and after both primary and booster YFV17D yellow fever vaccination, bulk TCR alpha and beta repertoires underwent longitudinal sequencing. Two healthy male donors, one aged 18 to 30 and one aged 30 to 40 years, made up the cohort. Blood samples were taken at several timepoints before and after primary and secondary immunization, and bulk PBMC replicates and cell subsets were isolated.

Study-wide conclusions, independent of this receptor: Because abundant contaminating clonotypes from the bulk population could be contained in FACS-sorted repertoires, computational filtering was required. Compared with the primary T-cell response, the secondary T-cell response was weaker but faster, peaking on day 5 rather than day 15. Because only a couple of donors were included in the study, the extent to which the findings can be generalized is limited. After the booster, most clones that had expanded after primary vaccination were detected again (about 97% of CD4 and around nine tenths of CD8), suggesting broad maintenance of memory. A small fraction of clonotypes appeared in both the CD4 and CD8 compartments, likely as a result of convergent recombination.

Explained via the paper, the treatment or condition label denotes: live attenuated yellow fever vaccine strain. At each blood-draw timepoint, two biological replicates of bulk PBMCs were collected. A standard Ficoll-Paque protocol was used to isolate PBMCs from peripheral blood. RNA was extracted with TriZol from bulk PBMCs, CD4 and CD8 fractions, and dextramer-positive and dextramer-negative fractions. This specimen consisted of PBMCs, obtained on the day of the yellow fever booster vaccination. The sequence was collected from a man aged 30 to 45 who received the YFV17D yellow fever vaccine. The chain is made from TRBV10-3 and TRBJ2-1; the junction holds 8 bases that match TRBD1. The DNA sequence is TGTGCCATCAGTGGTGGCGGAACAGGGGGTCAAAATGAGCAGTTCTTC. It translates to CAISGGGTGGQNEQFF.